A selection of T cell receptor beta chains follows, all from one sample in a study of blood T cell repertoires in COVID-19. Sequenced by immunoSEQ multiplex PCR; TCRdb stores in-frame clones only, minus some. The sample records roughly 160,000 clones, more than 70% being singletons. Input material: peripheral blood. Receptors originate from a man between 18 and 29 years old with active or convalescent COVID-19. Each CDR3 is given without its conserved first and last residue.

CDR3 length,V gene,CDR3 protein
12,TRBV6-2/TRBV6-3,ASSRPGQNTEAF
13,TRBV28,ASSLRTGGLPEAF
16,TRBV6-2/TRBV6-3,ASSYSRRAGGRTDTQY
16,TRBV10-1,ASSDRTGGYWNTGELF
15,TRBV4-1,ASSQGGRERVGNEQF
13,TRBV18,ASSLKGRDTGELF
11,TRBV7-2,ASSLQGSTEAF
18,TRBV14,ASSHWRISGGFFGTGELF
13,TRBV6-5,ASRRTRGMNTEAF
14,TRBV4-2,ASSPGGGQGVNEQF
13,TRBV29-1,SVEDPGQMSYGYT
14,TRBV19,ASSTTIAGAGETQY
13,TRBV6-1,ASSELVGKGETQY
14,TRBV7-9,ASSLGGGTVSYEQY
12,TRBV4-2,ASGSPGGGNTIY
14,TRBV18,ASSPDYGTGVNEQF
11,TRBV12-3/TRBV12-4,ASRGDSQGKLF